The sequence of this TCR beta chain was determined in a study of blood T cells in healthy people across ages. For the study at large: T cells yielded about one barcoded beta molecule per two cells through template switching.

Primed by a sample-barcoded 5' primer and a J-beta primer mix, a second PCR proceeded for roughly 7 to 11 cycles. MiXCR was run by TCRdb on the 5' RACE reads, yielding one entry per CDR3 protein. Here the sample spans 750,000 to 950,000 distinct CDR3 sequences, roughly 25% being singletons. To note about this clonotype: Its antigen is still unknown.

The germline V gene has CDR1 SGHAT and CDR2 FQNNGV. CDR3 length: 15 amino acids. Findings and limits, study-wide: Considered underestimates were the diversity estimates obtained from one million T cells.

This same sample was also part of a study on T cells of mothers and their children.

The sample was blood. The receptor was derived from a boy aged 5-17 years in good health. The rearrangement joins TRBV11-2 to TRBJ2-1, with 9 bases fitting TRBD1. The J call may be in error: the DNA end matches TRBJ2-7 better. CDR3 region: CASSLMGQGIHEQYF. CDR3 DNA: TGTGCCAGCAGCTTAATGGGACAGGGTATCCACGAGCAGTACTTC.